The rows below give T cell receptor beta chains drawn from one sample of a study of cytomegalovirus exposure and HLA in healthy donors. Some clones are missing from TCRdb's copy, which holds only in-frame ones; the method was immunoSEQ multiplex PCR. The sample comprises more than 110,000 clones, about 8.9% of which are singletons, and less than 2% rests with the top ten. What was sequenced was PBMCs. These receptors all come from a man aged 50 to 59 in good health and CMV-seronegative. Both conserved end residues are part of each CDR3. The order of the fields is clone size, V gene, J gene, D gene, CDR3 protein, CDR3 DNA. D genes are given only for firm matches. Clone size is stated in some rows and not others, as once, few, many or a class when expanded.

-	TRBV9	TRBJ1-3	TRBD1	CASSVGAGGLNTIYF	TGTGCCAGCAGCGTAGGGGCAGGGGGACTTAACACCATATATTTT
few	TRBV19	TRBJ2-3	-	CATRKQGLYAPPDTQYF	TGTGCCACTCGAAAGCAGGGACTCTACGCCCCCCCAGATACGCAGTATTTT
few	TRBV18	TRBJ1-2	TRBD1	CASSSRTGVDYGYTF	TGTGCCAGCTCATCCCGGACAGGGGTGGACTATGGCTACACCTTC
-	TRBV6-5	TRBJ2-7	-	CASSYSPGQPEQYF	TGTGCCAGCAGTTACTCTCCTGGACAACCCGAGCAGTACTTC
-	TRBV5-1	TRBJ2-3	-	CASRGWGGVEDTQYF	TGCGCCAGCAGGGGATGGGGGGGCGTCGAGGATACGCAGTATTTT
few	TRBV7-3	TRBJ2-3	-	CASSPPKSSSTDTQYF	TGTGCCAGCAGCCCGCCTAAAAGCTCTAGCACAGATACGCAGTATTTT
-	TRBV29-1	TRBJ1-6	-	CSVGGPNSPLHF	TGCAGCGTTGGGGGGCCCAATTCACCCCTCCACTTT
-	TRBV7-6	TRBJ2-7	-	CASTKGSRSRYEQYF	TGTGCCAGCACCAAGGGGTCTCGCTCAAGGTACGAGCAGTACTTC
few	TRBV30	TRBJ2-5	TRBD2	CAWSRTSGSGETQYF	TGTGCCTGGTCTCGGACTAGCGGGAGTGGGGAGACCCAGTACTTC
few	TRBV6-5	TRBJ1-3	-	CASRMDSSGNTIYF	TGTGCCAGCAGAATGGACAGCTCTGGAAACACCATATATTTT
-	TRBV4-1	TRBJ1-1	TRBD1	CASSQPGQGTEAFF	TGCGCCAGCAGCCAACCGGGACAGGGGACTGAAGCTTTCTTT
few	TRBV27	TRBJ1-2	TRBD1	CASSLSRGQGGYTF	TGTGCCAGCAGTTTATCGAGGGGGCAGGGTGGCTACACCTTC
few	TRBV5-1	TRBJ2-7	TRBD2	CASSLDQRGGPYEQYF	TGCGCCAGCAGCTTGGATCAGCGGGGGGGCCCCTACGAGCAGTACTTC
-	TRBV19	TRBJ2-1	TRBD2	CASSLGGLAGYNEQFF	TGTGCCAGTAGTTTGGGGGGACTAGCGGGGTACAATGAGCAGTTCTTC
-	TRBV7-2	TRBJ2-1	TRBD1	CASSPNRDSSRFF	TGTGCCAGCAGCCCAAATAGGGACAGCTCGCGCTTCTTC
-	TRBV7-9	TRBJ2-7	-	CASRGGGFSYEQYF	TGTGCCAGCCGGGGAGGGGGATTCTCCTACGAGCAGTACTTC
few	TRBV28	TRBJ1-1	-	CASMTPNTEAFF	TGTGCCAGCATGACTCCAAACACTGAAGCTTTCTTT
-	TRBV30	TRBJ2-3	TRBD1	CAWSVRRQGIGDTQYF	TGTGCCTGGAGTGTACGGAGACAGGGGATCGGGGATACGCAGTATTTT
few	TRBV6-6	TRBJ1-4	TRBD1	CASSYEIQGLFF	TGTGCCAGCAGTTACGAGATACAGGGGCTGTTTTTT
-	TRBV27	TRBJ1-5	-	CASSHWDNQGQPQHF	TGTGCCAGCAGTCACTGGGATAATCAGGGTCAGCCCCAGCATTTT
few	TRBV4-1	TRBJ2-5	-	CASSLQPGLSQETQYF	TGCGCCAGCAGCCTCCAACCGGGACTGTCCCAAGAGACCCAGTACTTC
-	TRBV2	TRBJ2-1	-	CASSRDSLSYNEQFF	TGTGCCAGCAGTAGGGACTCCCTCTCCTACAATGAGCAGTTCTTC
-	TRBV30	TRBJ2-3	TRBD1	CAWSSGGRGTDTQYF	TGTGCCTGGAGTTCAGGGGGACGGGGCACAGATACGCAGTATTTT
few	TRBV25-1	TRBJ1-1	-	CASSVTAGLVNTEAFF	TGTGCCAGCAGTGTTACAGCCGGATTAGTGAACACTGAAGCTTTCTTT
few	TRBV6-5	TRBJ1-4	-	CASSSHGGRTNEKLFF	TGTGCCAGCAGTTCCCACGGGGGGCGCACTAATGAAAAACTGTTTTTT
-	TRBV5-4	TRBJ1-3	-	CASSFGLAAGNTIYF	TGTGCCAGCAGCTTCGGACTCGCTGCTGGAAACACCATATATTTT
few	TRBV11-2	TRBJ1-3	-	CASSLSGRVGNTIYF	TGTGCCAGCAGCTTATCTGGCAGGGTGGGAAACACCATATATTTT
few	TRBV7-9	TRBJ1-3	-	CASSPPGAGNTIYF	TGTGCCAGCAGCCCTCCGGGGGCTGGAAACACCATATATTTT
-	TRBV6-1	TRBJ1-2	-	CASSGIGDYGYTF	TGTGCCAGCAGTGGTATAGGGGACTATGGCTACACCTTC
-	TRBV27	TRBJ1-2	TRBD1	CASSLQGALDGYTF	TGTGCCAGCAGTTTACAGGGGGCGCTTGATGGCTACACCTTC
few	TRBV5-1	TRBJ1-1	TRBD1	CASGTGSENTEAFF	TGCGCCAGCGGGACAGGAAGTGAGAACACTGAAGCTTTCTTT
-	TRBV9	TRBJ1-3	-	CASSVEASQGGNTIYF	TGTGCCAGCAGCGTAGAGGCCAGCCAGGGAGGAAACACCATATATTTT
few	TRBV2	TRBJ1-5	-	CASSEGSVQPQHF	TGTGCCAGCAGTGAAGGCAGCGTCCAGCCCCAGCATTTT
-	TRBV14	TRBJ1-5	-	CASSHEYGQASNQPQHF	TGTGCCAGCAGCCACGAATATGGTCAGGCTAGCAATCAGCCCCAGCATTTT
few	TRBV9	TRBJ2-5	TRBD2	CASSGGLAGGPGETQYF	TGTGCCAGCAGCGGGGGACTAGCGGGGGGGCCCGGGGAGACCCAGTACTTC
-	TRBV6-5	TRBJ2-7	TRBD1	CASTRLGTGRSEQYF	TGTGCCAGCACCCGTCTCGGGACAGGGAGAAGCGAGCAGTACTTC
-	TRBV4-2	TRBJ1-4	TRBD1	CASSQVDRATNEKLFF	TGTGCCAGCAGCCAGGTGGACAGGGCAACTAATGAAAAACTGTTTTTT
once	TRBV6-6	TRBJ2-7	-	CASSYSNGAEQYF	TGTGCCAGCAGTTACTCGAATGGGGCCGAGCAGTACTTC
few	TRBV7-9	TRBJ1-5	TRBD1	CASSRTGGTNQPQHF	TGTGCCAGCAGTCGGACAGGGGGCACAAATCAGCCCCAGCATTTT
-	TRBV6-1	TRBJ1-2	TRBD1	CASSEAGTGIYGYTF	TGTGCCAGCAGTGAGGCCGGGACAGGGATCTATGGCTACACCTTC
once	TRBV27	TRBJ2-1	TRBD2	CASSAGLVIPSYYNEQFF	TGTGCCAGCAGTGCCGGACTAGTGATTCCCTCTTACTACAATGAGCAGTTCTTC
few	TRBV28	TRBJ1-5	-	CASSLLRQPQHF	TGTGCCAGCAGTTTGCTACGTCAGCCCCAGCATTTT
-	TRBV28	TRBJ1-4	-	CASSLKPRTTQGVEKLFF	TGTGCCAGCAGTTTAAAACCGAGGACCACACAAGGGGTTGAAAAACTGTTTTTT
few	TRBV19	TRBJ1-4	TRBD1	CASSITKGARNEKLFF	TGTGCCAGTAGTATAACCAAGGGGGCGAGGAATGAAAAACTGTTTTTT
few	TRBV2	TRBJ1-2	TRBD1	CASSVQGAYGYTF	TGTGCCAGCAGTGTGCAGGGGGCGTATGGCTACACCTTC
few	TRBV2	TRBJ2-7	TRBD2	CASSERASGRVSTYEQYF	TGTGCCAGCAGTGAACGGGCTAGCGGGAGAGTATCGACCTACGAGCAGTACTTC
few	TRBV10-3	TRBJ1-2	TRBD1	CAISEARTGDMNGYTF	TGTGCCATCAGTGAAGCTCGGACAGGGGATATGAATGGCTACACCTTC
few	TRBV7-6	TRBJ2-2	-	CASSPYTGELFF	TGTGCCAGCAGCCCCTACACCGGGGAGCTGTTTTTT
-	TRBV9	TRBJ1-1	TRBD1	CASSYEQGVTEAFF	TGTGCCAGCAGCTATGAACAGGGGGTCACTGAAGCTTTCTTT
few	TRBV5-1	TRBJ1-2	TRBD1	CASSLVLGQASGGYTF	TGCGCCAGCAGCTTGGTACTAGGACAGGCTTCAGGTGGCTACACCTTC
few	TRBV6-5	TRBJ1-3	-	CASRARGSSGNTIYF	TGTGCCAGCAGAGCCCGGGGATCTTCTGGAAACACCATATATTTT
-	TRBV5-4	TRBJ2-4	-	CASSPEMAKNIQYF	TGTGCCAGCAGCCCCGAGATGGCCAAAAACATTCAGTACTTC
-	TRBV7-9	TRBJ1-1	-	CASRPGTEAFF	TGTGCCAGCAGACCGGGCACTGAAGCTTTCTTT
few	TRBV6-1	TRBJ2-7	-	CASSEGVAEHYEQYF	TGTGCCAGCAGTGAAGGGGTAGCGGAGCATTACGAGCAGTACTTC